A single sample gave rise to the 32 T cell receptor beta chains below, sequenced in a study of blood T cell repertoires in COVID-19. Produced via immunoSEQ multiplex PCR; TCRdb's table is partial and in-frame only. The table has 300,000 or so clones, over 70% seen once. Sequenced material: peripheral blood. These TCRs come from a middle-aged woman who had recovered from COVID-19.

The chain is built from TRBV7-9 and TRBJ1-2; TRBD1 matches 9 bases. This CDR3 comprises 16 residues. The V gene's germline CDR1 is SEHNR and CDR2 FQNEAQ (reference sequence). The J segment lost 7 bases and the V segment lost 0 bases, leaving 9 bases of the junction unmatched. The DNA of the CDR3 is TGTGCCAGCAGCTTAGCCTCCGGGACAGGGCCCTTTGGCTACACCTTC. It is translated as CASSLASGTGPFGYTF.

V gene TRBV5-6 combines with J gene TRBJ1-6, with 7 positions matching TRBD1. The V segment lost 6 bases and the J segment 3 bases; nucleotides outside the gene matches: 6. The germline V gene has CDR1 SGHDT and CDR2 YYEEEE. The CDR3 has 15 residues. CDR3 sequence: CASNQQGRYNSPLHF. Written as DNA, the CDR3 is TGTGCCAGCAACCAACAGGGGCGCTATAATTCACCCCTCCACTTT.

This clone showed up just a few times. The chain is built from TRBV6-1 and TRBJ2-7, with D possibly matching TRBD1 (5 bases). Germline V CDR1 and CDR2: MNHNS, SASEGT. The CDR3 runs to 15 residues. Trimming stripped 2 bases from V and 2 bases from J, with 13 bases between. The CDR3 DNA is TGTGCCAGCAGTGAACGCCAGGGCCTAGCCTACGAGCAGTACTTC. Its protein product is CASSERQGLAYEQYF.

The chain uses TRBV6-5 and TRBJ1-6, with 7 bases matching TRBD1. This CDR3 contains 15 residues. The ends lost 5 bases at V and 7 bases at J; junction bases unmatched: 8. In germline, CDR1 is MNHEY, CDR2 SVGAGI. This chain's CDR3 is CASSPDRELNSPLHF. CDR3 in DNA: TGTGCCAGCAGTCCCGACAGGGAGTTGAATTCACCCCTCCACTTT.

This rearrangement joins TRBV4-2 to TRBJ2-3; 8 bases match TRBD1. V was pared by 3 bases and J by 0 bases, with 8 bases of the junction left unmatched. The germline V gene has CDR1 LGHNA and CDR2 YNFKEQ. CDR3 length equals 17 residues. As DNA, the CDR3 is TGTGCCAGCAGCCACGGGACAGGCCCTGGTAGCACAGATACGCAGTATTTT. Translation: CASSHGTGPGSTDTQYF.

Of note for this clone: One end of the junction fails to match germline, which may point to a read error. This chain uses TRBV29-1 with TRBJ1-2; D is unresolved. CDR3 length: 13 amino acids. CDR1 and CDR2 (germline): SQVTM, ANQGSEA. CDR3: CSVVGGSKYGYTF. The CDR3 DNA reads TGCAGCGTTGTAGGAGGGTCTAAGTATGGCTACACCTTC.

The chain couples TRBV3-1 (or the pseudogene TRBV3-2) to TRBJ2-5; D might be TRBD1 (6 bases). This CDR3 has 16 residues. V was pared by 5 bases and J by 0 bases, with 16 bases between. Germline V gene data show CDR1 as LGHDT and CDR2 as YNNKEL (reference sequence). CDR3 DNA: TGTGCCAGCAGCGATCCCGGGACACAGTACCAAGAGACCCAGTACTTC. It specifies CASSDPGTQYQETQYF.

V is TRBV9 and J is TRBJ2-2, with 8 bases matching TRBD1. V shed 4 bases, J shed 7 bases, and the junction held 12 bases outside the gene matches. This CDR3 comprises 16 residues. CDR1 and CDR2 (germline): SGDLS, YYNGEE. The CDR3 region is CASSPHRTGLIGELFF. CDR3 coding DNA: TGTGCCAGCAGCCCCCACCGGACAGGGTTGATCGGGGAGCTGTTTTTT.

This chain connects TRBV2 to TRBJ2-5; 7 nucleotides align to TRBD1. The CDR3 has 15 amino acids. V lost 5 bases and J lost 5; bases outside the gene matches: 11. Germline CDR1 reads SNHLY; CDR2 reads FYNNEI. CDR3 protein: CASSSSARGLETQYF. As DNA, the CDR3 is TGTGCCAGCAGTTCAAGCGCCAGGGGGTTGGAGACCCAGTACTTC.

V usage is TRBV19 and J usage is TRBJ2-7, with a tentative D call TRBD2 (5 bases). Germline V lookup: CDR1 LNHDA, CDR2 SQIVND (reference sequence). This CDR3 spans 16 amino acids. Trimming shortened V by 2 bases and J by 0 bases, and 14 bases separated the two germline ends. The CDR3 DNA is TGTGCCAGTAGTATAACCCGGAGGAGTCTCTCCTACGAGCAGTACTTC. This gives the protein CASSITRRSLSYEQYF.

This clone showed up just once. The rearrangement joins TRBV6-5 to TRBJ2-7, with unresolved D. This CDR3 region has 12 residues. Per the germline V gene, CDR1 is MNHEY and CDR2 is SVGAGI. The germline V and J ends were trimmed by 5 bases and 4 bases, with 9 bases remaining between them. CDR3 sequence (DNA): TGTGCCAGCAGTCTCCCTAGGTACGAGCAGTACTTC. Its protein product is CASSLPRYEQYF.

This clone has just one count. This chain uses TRBV3-1 (or the pseudogene TRBV3-2) with TRBJ1-6; D remains ambiguous. CDR3 length: 12 residues. Trimming took off 3 bases at V and 12 bases at J, with 9 bases between the two ends. Germline V gene sequence: CDR1 LGHDT, CDR2 YNNKEL (reference sequence). The CDR3 spells CASSHTSRPLHF. The CDR3 nucleotides are TGTGCCAGCAGCCACACGAGTAGACCCCTCCACTTT.

This chain links TRBV6-2 or TRBV6-3 with TRBJ2-7; 7 bases align to TRBD2. The CDR3 has 15 amino acids. Germline trimming cut 7 bases from V and 6 bases from J; bases unmatched to any gene: 15. CDR1 and CDR2 from the germline V gene are MNHEY and SVGEGT. CDR3 sequence reads: CASTPSGQGGSEQYF. The CDR3 DNA is TGTGCCAGCACCCCTTCGGGGCAGGGAGGGAGCGAGCAGTACTTC.

The CDR3 nucleotides read TGTGCCAGCAGCTTAGAGATAGCGGGCGCTTACGAGCAGTACTTC. It translates to CASSLEIAGAYEQYF. This rearrangement joins TRBV7-2 to TRBJ2-7; the match to TRBD2 covers 7 bases. Germline trimming cut 1 base from V and 4 bases from J; bases unmatched to any gene: 7. The CDR3 is made up of 15 amino acids. The germline V gene has CDR1 SGHTA and CDR2 FQGNSA.

The rearrangement joins TRBV27 to TRBJ1-6, with a possible D match to TRBD1 (6 bases). Germline V CDR1 and CDR2: MNHEY, SMNVEV (reference sequence). With 2 bases removed from V and 13 bases from J, the gap between germline ends came to 15 bases. This CDR3 spans 14 amino acids. The CDR3 protein is CASSLVAGVSPLHF. The CDR3 DNA sequence: TGTGCCAGCAGTTTAGTGGCAGGGGTTTCGCCCCTCCACTTT.

The chain recombines TRBV5-4 with TRBJ2-7, with a possible D match to TRBD1 (6 bases). CDR3 length: 13 residues. Trimming cost V 4 bases and J 4 bases, with 12 bases left between them. Germline V CDR1 and CDR2: SGHNT, YYREEE (reference sequence). DNA for the CDR3: TGTGCCAGCAGCATCCAACAGGGTTACGAGCAGTACTTC. Translating gives CASSIQQGYEQYF.

The chain recombines TRBV18 with TRBJ2-3, with D perhaps TRBD2 (6 bases). CDR1 is KGHSH, CDR2 LQKENI, per germline. This CDR3 is built from 16 residues. The germline V and J ends were trimmed by 3 bases and 2 bases, with 15 bases remaining between them. The CDR3 is CASSPGTPLATDTQYF. CDR3 nucleotides: TGTGCCAGCTCACCCGGGACTCCCCTAGCCACAGATACGCAGTATTTT.

V is TRBV6-2 or TRBV6-3 and J is TRBJ1-1; D ambiguous. Trimming left V 2 bases short and J 1 base short, with 5 bases between. The CDR3 has 13 amino acids. Germline V CDR1 and CDR2: MNHEY, SVGEGT. This CDR3 reads CASSYPSNTEAFF. CDR3 DNA sequence: TGTGCCAGCAGTTACCCCTCGAACACTGAAGCTTTCTTT.

This clone was counted a single time. The CDR3 is CASSPPSSGTDTQYF. In nucleotides, the CDR3 is TGTGCCAGCTCACCACCCTCCTCGGGTACAGATACGCAGTATTTT. The J gene is TRBJ2-3, the V gene TRBV18, with D hard to call. Trimming removed 0 bases at V and 3 bases at J, with 10 bases between. Germline V gene data show CDR1 as KGHSH and CDR2 as LQKENI. This CDR3 spans 15 amino acids.

The chain is built from TRBV9 and TRBJ2-4; tentatively, D is TRBD1 (7 bases). The germline V gene encodes CDR1 SGDLS and CDR2 YYNGEE. V was pared by 4 bases and J by 8 bases, with 16 bases between. CDR3 size: 14 residues. CDR3 DNA sequence: TGTGCCAGCAGCCCAGGGGGGAGGCGGGACATTCAGTACTTC. Its protein is CASSPGGRRDIQYF.

The rearrangement links TRBV3-1 (or the pseudogene TRBV3-2) to TRBJ2-5; the match to TRBD2 covers 7 bases. Germline-derived CDR1 and CDR2 are LGHDT and YNNKEL (reference sequence). V lost 4 bases to trimming and J lost 2 bases; unmatched junction nucleotides: 4. The CDR3 contains 14 residues. The CDR3 loop reads CASSRLLAQETQYF. DNA of the CDR3: TGTGCCAGCAGCCGCCTACTAGCGCAAGAGACCCAGTACTTC.

The chain links TRBV29-1 to TRBJ1-2, with TRBD1 matching over 9 bases. Germline CDR1 reads SQVTM; CDR2 reads ANQGSEA. The CDR3 is 14 residues long. Trimming at V came to 5 bases and at J to 4 bases, leaving 8 bases not matched to a gene. CDR3 loop: CSVSAGTGPYGYTF. CDR3 nucleotides: TGCAGCGTTTCCGCCGGGACAGGGCCCTATGGCTACACCTTC.

The rearrangement links TRBV9 to TRBJ2-3, with TRBD2 matching over 14 bases. This CDR3 comprises 18 residues. Germline lookup yields CDR1 SGDLS and CDR2 YYNGEE. V trimming: 4 bases; J trimming: 1 base; junction bases outside the gene matches: 8. CDR3 sequence (DNA): TGTGCCAGCAGCCTCAACAGGGGACTAGCGGGGGGCACAGATACGCAGTATTTT. It yields the protein CASSLNRGLAGGTDTQYF.

The chain joins TRBV24-1 to TRBJ2-5; D may be TRBD1 (6 bases). The CDR3 consists of 16 residues. Germline values: CDR1 KGHDR, CDR2 SFDVKD. The V and J ends lost 9 bases and 0 bases respectively, with 19 bases between them. The CDR3 sequence: CATGVRGQKYQETQYF. The CDR3 DNA sequence: TGTGCCACCGGAGTTAGGGGACAAAAGTACCAAGAGACCCAGTACTTC.

The chain joins TRBV9 to TRBJ2-7, with D possibly matching TRBD2 (5 bases). The germline V gene has CDR1 SGDLS and CDR2 YYNGEE. V lost 0 bases and J 2 bases, leaving 12 bases between the germline ends. The CDR3 extends over 15 amino acids. CDR3 sequence: CASSVAGDYPYEQYF. Here the CDR3 DNA reads TGTGCCAGCAGCGTAGCGGGTGACTATCCCTACGAGCAGTACTTC.

This clone appeared a single time. This chain connects TRBV6-5 to TRBJ1-1, with TRBD1 as a possible D gene (5 bases). The CDR3 has 12 amino acids. CDR1 is MNHEY, CDR2 SVGAGI, per germline. V was clipped by 4 bases and J by 7 bases, with 10 bases between them. The CDR3: CASSSAGYEAFF. CDR3 bases: TGTGCCAGCAGTTCCGCAGGGTATGAAGCTTTCTTT.

The chain is built from TRBV19 and TRBJ1-2, with D possibly TRBD1 on 6 matching bases. This CDR3 is built from 17 residues. The germline CDR1 and CDR2 sequences are LNHDA and SQIVND (reference sequence). Trimming cost V 5 bases and J 4 bases, with 23 bases left between them. DNA for the CDR3: TGTGCCAGTAGTCCAAGGGGCCCGACAGGATTCCTCTATGGCTACACCTTC. Translation: CASSPRGPTGFLYGYTF.

The rearrangement uses TRBV6-5 and TRBJ2-5; D is perhaps TRBD1 (6 bases). The V and J ends lost 0 bases and 5 bases respectively, with 13 bases between them. The CDR3 loop spans 15 amino acids. Germline V gene lookup returns CDR1 MNHEY and CDR2 SVGAGI. The chain's CDR3 is CASSYSGAGRETQYF. CDR3 coding DNA: TGTGCCAGCAGTTACTCGGGGGCAGGTCGGGAGACCCAGTACTTC.

The V and J genes are TRBV5-1 and TRBJ1-1; D might be TRBD1 (6 bases). Trimming pared 4 bases from V and 4 bases from J, leaving 20 bases between. Germline V lookup: CDR1 SGHRS, CDR2 YFSETQ. The CDR3 has 16 residues. For the CDR3, the DNA is TGCGCCAGCAGCCCGGACAGTTCGGGGCAGGTCACTGAAGCTTTCTTT. Translation: CASSPDSSGQVTEAFF. Full variable domain (remainder filled in from reference TRBV5-1 and TRBJ1-1): KAGVTQTPRYLIKTRGQQVTLSCSPISGHRSVSWYQQTPGQGLQFLFEYFSETQRNKGNFPGRFSGRQFSNSRSEMNVSTLELGDSALYLCASSPDSSGQVTEAFFGQGTRLTVV.

The chain combines TRBV18 with TRBJ2-2, with 8 positions matching TRBD1. The V gene's germline CDR1 is KGHSH and CDR2 LQKENI. The CDR3 is made up of 16 amino acids. The ends lost 3 bases at V and 4 bases at J; junction bases unmatched: 7. This chain's CDR3 is CASSPGQGMGTGELFF. The DNA of the CDR3 is TGTGCCAGCTCACCTGGACAGGGAATGGGCACCGGGGAGCTGTTTTTT.

This clone was seen a few times. V usage is TRBV6-4 and J usage is TRBJ2-1, with D tentatively TRBD1 (7 bases). Per the germline V gene, CDR1 is MRHNA and CDR2 is SNTAGT. With 0 bases removed from V and 9 bases from J, the gap between germline ends came to 12 bases. The CDR3 runs to 14 residues. In DNA form, the CDR3 reads TGTGCCAGCAGTGACTCGGAGGGGGCGAGTGAGCAGTTCTTC. Amino acids: CASSDSEGASEQFF.

This clone has only one observation. The chain recombines TRBV5-1 with TRBJ1-1; D gene unclear. CDR1 and CDR2 (germline): SGHRS, YFSETQ. V shed 7 bases and J shed 1 base, with 11 bases lying between them. The CDR3 extends over 13 amino acids. DNA for the CDR3: TGCGCCAGCCAATTCACGGGGAACACTGAAGCTTTCTTT. Translating it yields CASQFTGNTEAFF. The whole variable domain, filled in from reference TRBV5-1 and TRBJ1-1, reads KAGVTQTPRYLIKTRGQQVTLSCSPISGHRSVSWYQQTPGQGLQFLFEYFSETQRNKGNFPGRFSGRQFSNSRSEMNVSTLELGDSALYLCASQFTGNTEAFFGQGTRLTVV.